These 28 T cell receptor beta chains were all obtained from the same sample, sequenced in a study of blood T cell repertoires in COVID-19. Sequencing was performed with immunoSEQ multiplex PCR; in TCRdb, only in-frame clones are kept and a portion is missing. Among roughly 180,000 clones listed, about 80% were seen once. Sequenced sample: PBMCs or T cells enriched from blood (not recorded which). Receptors were obtained from a man aged 60 to 69 who had been exposed to COVID-19.

The CDR3 DNA follows: TGCAGCGTTGGTTCGGGGGGATACAATGAGCAGTTCTTC. Amino acid sequence: CSVGSGGYNEQFF. V and J are TRBV29-1 and TRBJ2-1; 7 nucleotides align to TRBD2. V dropped 4 bases and J dropped 4; count of bases not matched to a gene: 4. Germline CDR1 and CDR2: SQVTM and ANQGSEA. This CDR3 is 13 amino acids long.

The chain carries TRBV10-3 and TRBJ2-1; 9 bases map to TRBD2. Germline V gene data show CDR1 as ENHRY and CDR2 as SYGVKD. V lost 4 bases and J lost 6; bases outside the gene matches: 7. The CDR3 sequence is 15 residues long. CDR3 DNA sequence: TGTGCCATCAGTGGGTCTAGCGGGATCTCCAATGAGCAGTTCTTC. As protein: CAISGSSGISNEQFF.

The chain joins TRBV29-1 to TRBJ1-1; D gene unclear. The CDR3 totals 12 residues. The germline V and J ends were trimmed by 3 bases and 7 bases, with 12 bases remaining between them. Looked up from germline, CDR1 is SQVTM and CDR2 is ANQGSEA. The CDR3 spells CSVDTDGGEAFF. The CDR3 nucleotides are TGCAGCGTTGATACCGATGGAGGTGAAGCTTTCTTT.

In DNA form, the CDR3 reads TGTGCCAGCAGTAGACAGGGGAATTCACCCCTCCACTTT. Translating gives CASSRQGNSPLHF. The chain combines TRBV27 with TRBJ1-6; TRBD1 agrees at 8 bases. The trim removed 5 bases at V and 7 bases at J, leaving 1 base unmatched. Germline CDR1 is MNHEY and CDR2 is SMNVEV (reference sequence). CDR3 size: 13 residues.

This clone was recorded a few times. The J gene is TRBJ2-4, the V gene TRBV5-1; 8 bases map to TRBD2. V was clipped by 3 bases and J by 8 bases; unmatched bases: 7. CDR1 and CDR2 from the germline V gene are SGHRS and YFSETQ. The CDR3 contains 14 residues. The CDR3 nucleotides read TGCGCCAGCAGCTGGGGACTAGGAGAGGACATTCAGTACTTC. Translating it yields CASSWGLGEDIQYF.

The V and J genes are TRBV28 and TRBJ2-6; 10 bases fit TRBD1. V lost 7 bases to trimming and J lost 0 bases; unmatched junction nucleotides: 3. Germline V gene lookup returns CDR1 MDHEN and CDR2 SYDVKM. The CDR3 consists of 16 residues. The CDR3 nucleotides read TGTGCCAGCAAGGGACAGGGGATCTCTGGGGCCAACGTCCTGACTTTC. Translating it yields CASKGQGISGANVLTF. The full variable domain, rest sourced from reference TRBV28 and TRBJ2-6, is DVKVTQSSRYLVKRTGEKVFLECVQDMDHENMFWYRQDPGLGLRLIYFSYDVKMKEKGDIPEGYSVSREKKERFSLILESASTNQTSMYLCASKGQGISGANVLTFGAGSRLTVL.

This chain links TRBV10-3 with TRBJ2-7; the match to TRBD1 covers 10 bases. This CDR3 is built from 16 residues. Per the germline V gene, CDR1 is ENHRY and CDR2 is SYGVKD. Trimming cost V 7 bases and J 2 bases; bases outside gene matches: 11. The CDR3 spells CAITTGTGDPPYEQYF. DNA for the CDR3: TGTGCCATCACTACGGGGACAGGGGATCCCCCCTACGAGCAGTACTTC.

The chain uses TRBV10-1 and TRBJ1-1; D gene unclear. This CDR3 spans 14 amino acids. V lost 5 bases and J lost 0, with 10 bases in between. Germline assignment: CDR1 WNHNN and CDR2 SYGVQD (reference sequence). CDR3 protein: CASSPGSLNTEAFF. The DNA of the CDR3 is TGCGCCAGCAGTCCGGGATCTCTGAACACTGAAGCTTTCTTT.

This chain joins TRBV5-1 and TRBJ2-7; 7 nucleotides align to TRBD2. The CDR3 runs to 14 residues. The ends lost 5 bases at V and 4 bases at J; junction bases unmatched: 9. The germline gives CDR1 SGHRS, CDR2 YFSETQ. The CDR3 region has the DNA TGCGCCAGCAGGTCGGAGGGAGGGTCGTACGAGCAGTACTTC. It encodes CASRSEGGSYEQYF.

This clone showed up just once. The chain recombines TRBV9 with TRBJ1-1; D perhaps matches TRBD1 (6 bases). Trimming shortened V by 3 bases and J by 0 bases, and 9 bases separated the two germline ends. The CDR3 runs 14 residues. The germline CDR1 and CDR2 sequences are SGDLS and YYNGEE. This chain's CDR3 is CASSATGLNTEAFF. The CDR3 DNA follows: TGTGCCAGCAGCGCTACAGGGTTGAACACTGAAGCTTTCTTT.

This rearrangement joins TRBV3-1 (or the pseudogene TRBV3-2) to TRBJ1-4; TRBD1 agrees at 7 bases. Germline V gives CDR1 LGHDT, CDR2 YNNKEL (reference sequence). The ends lost 4 bases at V and 5 bases at J; junction bases unmatched: 4. This CDR3 has 14 amino acids. In DNA, the CDR3 is TGTGCCAGCAGCCCGGGACAGTTAAATGAAAAACTGTTTTTT. This gives the protein CASSPGQLNEKLFF.

The V gene is TRBV19, the J gene TRBJ1-1, with D perhaps matching TRBD1 (5 bases). V was cut by 6 bases and J by 1 base, with 18 bases left in between. The CDR3 has 16 residues. The germline gives CDR1 LNHDA, CDR2 SQIVND (reference sequence). The CDR3 spells CASRPHEQVSNTEAFF. As DNA, the CDR3 is TGTGCCAGTAGGCCACACGAACAGGTCTCGAACACTGAAGCTTTCTTT. Supplemented by reference TRBV19 and TRBJ1-1, the full variable domain reads DGGITQSPKYLFRKEGQNVTLSCEQNLNHDAMYWYRQDPGQGLRLIYYSQIVNDFQKGDIAEGYSVSREKKESFPLTVTSAQKNPTAFYLCASRPHEQVSNTEAFFGQGTRLTVV.

The chain employs TRBV19 and TRBJ1-2, with D perhaps matching TRBD1 (5 bases). Germline lookup yields CDR1 LNHDA and CDR2 SQIVND (reference sequence). Trimming pared 1 base from V and 7 bases from J, leaving 10 bases between. The CDR3 length is 13 residues. The CDR3 reads CASSIGQGGGYTF. CDR3 sequence (DNA): TGTGCCAGTAGTATAGGGCAGGGCGGTGGCTACACCTTC.

The rearrangement uses TRBV5-1 and TRBJ2-1; tentative D call: TRBD1 (5 bases). The CDR3 consists of 12 residues. Between the trimmed V and J ends, which lost 4 bases and 8 bases, there was a span of 10 bases. Germline-derived CDR1 and CDR2 are SGHRS and YFSETQ. The CDR3 here is CASSAARDEQFF. Written as DNA, the CDR3 is TGCGCCAGCAGCGCGGCCAGGGATGAGCAGTTCTTC.

Many counts were recorded for this clone. This chain links TRBV6-5 with TRBJ2-7, with D maybe TRBD2 (6 bases). Per the germline V gene, CDR1 is MNHEY and CDR2 is SVGAGI. This CDR3 is 14 amino acids long. V was trimmed by 0 bases and J by 1 base, leaving 7 bases between them. The CDR3 sequence: CASSYSSGSYEQYF. The DNA of the CDR3 is TGTGCCAGCAGTTACTCTAGCGGTTCCTACGAGCAGTACTTC.

The chain links TRBV25-1 to TRBJ1-4, with TRBD1 as a possible D gene (6 bases). CDR3 length: 15 residues. Germline values: CDR1 MGHDK, CDR2 SYGVNS. Deletions cut 7 bases from V and 0 bases from J, with 12 bases between. The CDR3 reads CASTPNRATNEKLFF. The CDR3 DNA sequence: TGTGCCAGCACCCCTAACAGGGCAACTAATGAAAAACTGTTTTTT.

CDR3 DNA: TGTGCCAGCAGCCGGGACACTTCGTACTACGAGCAGTACTTC. Amino acid sequence: CASSRDTSYYEQYF. This chain uses TRBV6-2 or TRBV6-3 with TRBJ2-7; maybe TRBD1 (6 bases). The germline V and J ends were trimmed by 6 bases and 3 bases, with 15 bases remaining between them. From germline, CDR1 is MNHEY and CDR2 SVGEGT. The CDR3 is 14 residues long.

This clone has more than one count but fewer than ten. The CDR3 DNA sequence: TGTGCCACCAGGGCACAGGGGGCAAACCAGCCCCAGCATTTT. It yields the protein CATRAQGANQPQHF. V gene TRBV24-1 combines with J gene TRBJ1-5; 9 bases map to TRBD1. Germline loops: CDR1 KGHDR, CDR2 SFDVKD. The CDR3 covers 14 residues. V shed 7 bases, J shed 7 bases, and the junction held 7 bases outside the gene matches.

J is TRBJ2-3 and V is TRBV18; 10 bases line up with TRBD2. The germline CDR1 and CDR2 sequences are KGHSH and LQKENI. Trimming removed 6 bases from V and 5 bases from J; junction bases left unmatched: 8. This CDR3 is 15 amino acids long. CDR3 protein: CASSSPSGSRDTQYF. DNA of the CDR3: TGTGCCAGCTCTTCCCCTAGCGGGAGTCGAGATACGCAGTATTTT.

The count of this clone is one. This chain links TRBV20-1 with TRBJ1-1; weak D call: TRBD1 (6 bases). V gave up 3 bases and J gave up 5 bases, with 22 bases separating them. This CDR3 is built from 16 residues. CDR1 and CDR2 (germline): DFQATT, SNEGSKA (reference sequence). Written as DNA, the CDR3 is TGCAGTGCTAGTCATTATGGGGGCGGGGGAAGGACTGAAGCTTTCTTT. Translation gives CSASHYGGGGRTEAFF.

This chain links TRBV9 with TRBJ2-5; TRBD2 aligns across 8 bases. Losses at the gene ends were 5 bases for V and 2 bases for J; bases not matched to a gene: 14. There are 17 residues in the CDR3. CDR1 SGDLS and CDR2 YYNGEE come from the germline V gene. The CDR3 protein is CASSGDSGANTQETQYF. In DNA form, the CDR3 reads TGTGCCAGCAGTGGGGATAGCGGGGCTAACACTCAAGAGACCCAGTACTTC.

This clone was seen only once. The V gene is TRBV7-9, the J gene TRBJ2-2; 7 bases fit TRBD1. The junction had 10 bases not matched to a gene; V was cut back by 5 bases and J by 4 bases. CDR3 length: 16 residues. Germline-derived CDR1 and CDR2 are SEHNR and FQNEAQ (reference sequence). Written as DNA, the CDR3 is TGTGCCAGCAGCCCCTGGACAGGTAGAACCACCGGGGAGCTGTTTTTT. It codes for CASSPWTGRTTGELFF. The variable domain in full, with the rest retrieved from reference TRBV7-9 and TRBJ2-2, is DTGVSQNPRHKITKRGQNVTFRCDPISEHNRLYWYRQTLGQGPEFLTYFQNEAQLEKSRLLSDRFSAERPKGSFSTLEIQRTEQGDSAMYLCASSPWTGRTTGELFFGEGSRLTVL.

This chain links TRBV19 with TRBJ2-2, with 13 nucleotides matching TRBD2. The CDR3 is made up of 19 amino acids. V lost 4 bases, J lost 4 bases, and 12 bases stayed unmatched. CDR1 is LNHDA, CDR2 SQIVND, per germline (reference sequence). This CDR3 reads CASSTIRTSGRLGTGELFF. The CDR3 region has the DNA TGTGCCAGTAGTACCATCAGGACTAGCGGGAGATTGGGCACCGGGGAGCTGTTTTTT.

To note about this clone: Additional DNA sequences in this sample encode the identical CDR3. The CDR3 coding sequence is TGTGCCAGTAGTAGACAGGGGGTTGAAAAACTGTTTTTT. It translates to CASSRQGVEKLFF. This chain joins TRBV19 and TRBJ1-4, with 9 bases identical to TRBD1. CDR1 is LNHDA, CDR2 SQIVND, per germline (reference sequence). The CDR3 runs 13 residues. V was pared by 4 bases and J by 7 bases, with 1 base of the junction left unmatched.

V usage is TRBV28 and J usage is TRBJ1-2; no clear D. Per the germline V gene, CDR1 is MDHEN and CDR2 is SYDVKM. Trimming cost V 3 bases and J 4 bases, with 15 bases left between them. The CDR3 is made up of 15 amino acids. The CDR3 sequence is CASSLSLLPRYGYTF. Here the CDR3 DNA reads TGTGCCAGCAGTTTGTCCCTACTACCCCGCTATGGCTACACCTTC.

The V and J genes are TRBV16 and TRBJ1-2; no clear D. CDR1 and CDR2 (germline): KGHSY, FQNENV. CDR3 length: 12 amino acids. Trimming left V 8 bases short and J 7 bases short, with 14 bases between. CDR3 protein: CASATAGSGYTF. The DNA of the CDR3 is TGTGCCAGCGCCACGGCGGGTAGTGGCTACACCTTC.

The gene calls are TRBV27 and TRBJ2-7; the match to TRBD2 covers 13 bases. The CDR3 covers 14 residues. Germline CDR1 reads MNHEY; CDR2 reads SMNVEV (reference sequence). The junction had 4 bases not matched to a gene; V was cut back by 4 bases and J by 7 bases. This chain's CDR3 is CASSWTSGGTEQYF. In DNA, the CDR3 is TGTGCCAGCAGTTGGACTAGCGGGGGCACGGAGCAGTACTTC.

The chain joins TRBV6-4 to TRBJ1-1; possible D gene TRBD1, 6 bases. Trimming pared 3 bases from V and 5 bases from J, leaving 10 bases between. This CDR3 is built from 13 residues. Looked up from germline, CDR1 is MRHNA and CDR2 is SNTAGT. CDR3 DNA: TGTGCCAGCAGTGATCGAGACAGGACTGAAGCTTTCTTT. Residues: CASSDRDRTEAFF.